These 25 T cell receptor beta chains were sequenced from one sample in a study of T-cell memory formation after mild COVID-19 (dated by TCRdb to about 2021). Library preparation employed 5' RACE. The sample was run on an Illumina NovaSeq 6000. TCRdb's own reprocessing of the public reads used fastp at Q25 and MiXCR and kept productive beta chains. One record per CDR3 amino acid sequence lists the most common genes and DNA. The sample data list some 86,000 distinct CDR3 sequences, and 25% of these were observed just once. Together, the top ten hold roughly 40% of the sample. Input material: PBMCs or a T cell subset sorted from them (not recorded which). These receptors were collected from a man between 18 and 35 years old who had mild COVID-19 (a few samples of this study predate the infection). The sample titles of this study are shuffled in the database, so cell type and time point are left out; the donor was told from shared clones.

This sequence joins TRBV4-1 and TRBJ1-6; TRBD1 aligns across 9 bases. Trimming took 4 bases from V and 10 from J; bases not matched to a gene: 5. Germline CDR1 and CDR2: MGHRA and YSYEKL. This CDR3 comprises 14 residues. The CDR3 DNA is TGCGCCAGCAGCCCCGGACAGGGGAGGTCACCCCTCCACTTT. Translation gives CASSPGQGRSPLHF.

The count of this clonotype is one. The chain couples TRBV15 to TRBJ1-2; D is unclear. Trimming shortened V by 1 base and J by 6 bases, and 6 bases separated the two germline ends. CDR3 length: 12 residues. Germline CDR1 reads LNHNV; CDR2 reads YYDKDF (reference sequence). In DNA, the CDR3 is TGTGCCACCAGCAGAGCCCGGGATGGCTACACCTTC. It translates to CATSRARDGYTF.

This clonotype has a handful of counts. The junction shows a germline mismatch at one end, possibly a read error. This chain joins TRBV12-3 or TRBV12-4 and TRBJ2-5; 8 bases match TRBD2. The CDR3 consists of 12 residues. The DNA of the CDR3 is TGTGCCAGCAGTTTATCGGGACTAGAGCTCCAGTTC. It codes for CASSLSGLELQF.

The chain has TRBV6-1 and TRBJ2-7; TRBD1 is a possible D gene (5 bases). In germline, CDR1 is MNHNS, CDR2 SASEGT. The CDR3 has 11 amino acids. Trimming took off 10 bases at V and 3 bases at J, with 10 bases between the two ends. CDR3 protein: CATGQLYEQYV. DNA of the CDR3: TGTGCCACCGGACAACTCTACGAGCAGTACGTC.

The sample holds many counts of this clonotype. The chain links TRBV29-1 to TRBJ2-2; possible D gene TRBD1, 5 bases. V was clipped by 6 bases and J by 5 bases, with 10 bases between them. Germline V gene sequence: CDR1 SQVTM, CDR2 ANQGSEA. The CDR3 loop spans 12 amino acids. CDR3 DNA: TGCAGCGTCGTCCAGGGTACCGGGGAGCTGTTTTTT. It translates to CSVVQGTGELFF.

This rearrangement joins TRBV6-6 to TRBJ2-7; possible D gene TRBD1, 5 bases. Germline loops: CDR1 MNHNY, CDR2 SVGAGI (reference sequence). This CDR3 spans 12 amino acids. V shed 0 bases and J shed 13 bases, with 13 bases lying between them. The CDR3 DNA sequence: TGTGCCAGCAGTTACTCGATAGGCAGGGTATACTTC. Protein: CASSYSIGRVYF.

V usage is TRBV19 and J usage is TRBJ2-1; 10 nucleotides match TRBD2. This CDR3 is built from 14 residues. The junction had 7 bases not matched to a gene; V was cut back by 5 bases and J by 9 bases. CDR1 is LNHDA, CDR2 SQIVND, per germline (reference sequence). The CDR3 protein is CASSSSGGASEQFF. In nucleotides, the CDR3 is TGTGCCAGTAGTTCCAGCGGGGGGGCCTCTGAGCAGTTCTTC.

The chain carries TRBV28 and TRBJ2-1; TRBD1 matches 8 bases. From germline, CDR1 is MDHEN and CDR2 SYDVKM. The CDR3 runs 15 residues. V was pared by 6 bases and J by 3 bases, with 7 bases of the junction left unmatched. The CDR3 here is CASSRDRGYYNEQFF. CDR3 sequence (DNA): TGTGCCAGCAGCCGCGACAGGGGCTACTACAATGAGCAGTTCTTC.

This clonotype showed up just a few times. The V gene is TRBV6-6, the J gene TRBJ2-5; tentatively, D is TRBD1 or TRBD2 (5 bases each). The CDR3 consists of 15 residues. Germline loops: CDR1 MNHNY, CDR2 SVGAGI (reference sequence). V lost 6 bases and J 5 bases, leaving 19 bases between the germline ends. CDR3 nucleotides: TGTGCCAGCAGCCGTAATGAGGGGCATGAGGAGACCCAGTACTTC. Protein sequence: CASSRNEGHEETQYF.

The chain is built from TRBV4-1 and TRBJ2-1; no clear D. The CDR3 is made up of 14 amino acids. Looked up from germline, CDR1 is MGHRA and CDR2 is YSYEKL. V lost 4 bases, J lost 8 bases, and 15 bases lay in between. CDR3 residues: CASSPPPVGHEQFF. The CDR3 region has the DNA TGCGCCAGCAGCCCGCCCCCGGTAGGCCATGAGCAGTTCTTC.

The V gene is TRBV20-1, the J gene TRBJ2-4; 8 nucleotides align to TRBD2. The CDR3 totals 16 residues. V shed 3 bases and J 3 bases; nucleotides not matched to a gene: 10. Germline CDR1 and CDR2: DFQATT and SNEGSKA (reference sequence). CDR3 amino acids: CSASPRRGAGKNIQYF. The CDR3, as DNA: TGCAGTGCTAGCCCCCGGCGGGGGGCGGGCAAAAACATTCAGTACTTC.

This clonotype has a handful of counts. The chain combines TRBV3-1 with TRBJ2-7, with D maybe TRBD1 (5 bases). The CDR3 is 11 amino acids. V was pared by 11 bases and J by 5 bases, with 13 bases between. The V gene's germline CDR1 is LGHDT and CDR2 YNNKEL (reference sequence). The CDR3 here is CASGQGHEQYV. CDR3 in DNA: TGTGCCTCAGGGCAGGGCCACGAGCAGTACGTC.

This clonotype has just a few counts. The chain employs TRBV12-3 or TRBV12-4 and TRBJ2-1, with 8 bases identical to TRBD1. The CDR3 length is 12 residues. Trimming cost V 9 bases and J 7 bases; bases outside gene matches: 5. DNA of the CDR3: TGTGCCAGTCAGGGGGCAGAAAATGAGCAGTTCTTC. Amino acids: CASQGAENEQFF.

This clonotype was found a few times. The chain couples TRBV2 to TRBJ2-4; D is perhaps TRBD1 or TRBD2 (5 bases each). The V end was cut by 7 bases, the J end by 7 bases, with 11 bases between. The CDR3 has 12 amino acids. Germline values: CDR1 SNHLY, CDR2 FYNNEI. The CDR3 DNA sequence: TGTGCCAGCACGGGACGCGAGAACATTCAGTACTTC. Protein: CASTGRENIQYF.

The J gene is TRBJ2-2, the V gene TRBV27, with TRBD1 matching over 8 bases. This CDR3 comprises 13 residues. CDR1 MNHEY and CDR2 SMNVEV come from the germline V gene (reference sequence). The junction had 2 bases not matched to a gene; V was cut back by 8 bases and J by 3 bases. The CDR3 here is CASLGQDTGELFF. For the CDR3, the DNA is TGTGCCAGCCTGGGACAGGACACCGGGGAGCTGTTTTTT.

The DNA of the CDR3 is TGTGCCAGCAGCCAGGCGGCGGGACACACGAACACCGGGGAGCTGTTTTTT. Translation: CASSQAAGHTNTGELFF. The V call is TRBV7-6, the J call TRBJ2-2; D possibly uses TRBD1 or TRBD2 (6 bases each). There are 17 residues in the CDR3. Trimming shortened V by 5 bases and J by 0 bases, and 16 bases separated the two germline ends. CDR1 is SGHVS and CDR2 is FNYEAQ in the germline V gene.

The gene calls are TRBV6-1 and TRBJ1-3; D is uncertain. The CDR3 is 15 amino acids. Trimming left V 2 bases short and J 0 bases short, with 8 bases between. Germline loops: CDR1 MNHNS, CDR2 SASEGT. The CDR3 DNA reads as TGTGCCAGCAGTGAAAATCACGGCTCTGGAAACACCATATATTTT. Protein sequence: CASSENHGSGNTIYF.

This clonotype appeared once. The V call is TRBV2, the J call TRBJ1-1; no firm D call. This CDR3 comprises 13 residues. Germline-derived CDR1 and CDR2 are SNHLY and FYNNEI. The V gene lost 6 bases and the J gene lost 3 bases, with 11 bases spanning the gap. CDR3 coding DNA: TGTGCCAGCAGAAATAGATGGTACACTGAAGCTTTCTTT. Its translation: CASRNRWYTEAFF. The variable domain in full, with the rest retrieved from reference TRBV2 and TRBJ1-1, is EPEVTQTPSHQVTQMGQEVILRCVPISNHLYFYWYRQILGQKVEFLVSFYNNEISEKSEIFDDQFSVERPDGSNFTLKIRSTKLEDSAMYFCASRNRWYTEAFFGQGTRLTVV.

J is TRBJ1-6 and V is TRBV19; D remains ambiguous. The CDR3 extends over 15 amino acids. V was trimmed by 9 bases and J by 5 bases, leaving 17 bases between them. Germline V gives CDR1 LNHDA, CDR2 SQIVND (reference sequence). CDR3 in DNA: TGTGCCAGCAAGCCAAGCAGTTATAATAATTCACCCCTCCACTTT. Amino acid sequence: CASKPSSYNNSPLHF.

J is TRBJ2-7 and V is TRBV27; 11 bases map to TRBD2. J was trimmed by 4 bases and V by 6 bases; bases with no gene match: 8. The CDR3 extends over 15 amino acids. Germline CDR1 reads MNHEY; CDR2 reads SMNVEV (reference sequence). This CDR3 is CASSDGTSGLYEQYF. DNA for the CDR3: TGTGCCAGCAGCGATGGGACTAGCGGTCTATACGAGCAGTACTTC.

This clonotype appeared a few times. Written as DNA, the CDR3 is TGTGCCAGCAGCTTAGATGGGACAGGGGGCAACTATGGCTACACCTTC. It codes for CASSLDGTGGNYGYTF. The rearrangement links TRBV7-9 to TRBJ1-2; 12 bases fit TRBD1. With V trimmed by 1 base and J by 2 bases, 2 bases remained unmatched. The germline V gene has CDR1 SEHNR and CDR2 FQNEAQ (reference sequence). The CDR3 sequence is 16 residues long.

This clonotype has a handful of counts. The chain is built from TRBV27 and TRBJ2-3; TRBD2 aligns across 7 bases. From germline, CDR1 is MNHEY and CDR2 SMNVEV (reference sequence). The CDR3 sequence is 16 residues long. Germline trimming cut 5 bases from V and 1 base from J; bases unmatched to any gene: 9. CDR3 sequence (DNA): TGTGCCAGCAGTGCAACTAGCGCAGCTCGCACAGATACGCAGTATTTT. Its protein product is CASSATSAARTDTQYF.

This clonotype appeared a few times. The chain links TRBV29-1 to TRBJ1-1; TRBD1 is a possible D gene (5 bases). Trimming removed 7 bases from V and 4 bases from J, with 16 bases in between. This CDR3 is 13 amino acids long. The germline V gene encodes CDR1 SQVTM and CDR2 ANQGSEA. The CDR3 region has the DNA TGCAGCGCTGAGCGGGGGTTGGGCACTGAAGCTTTCTTT. Encoded protein: CSAERGLGTEAFF.

The V call is TRBV12-3 or TRBV12-4, the J call TRBJ2-5, with 8 bases that match TRBD2. The CDR3 runs 12 residues. J gave up 5 bases and V 10 bases, and 6 bases lay outside the gene matches. CDR3 nucleotide sequence: TGTGCCACCCAAGCGGGGGAGGAGACCCAGTACTTC. Its protein product is CATQAGEETQYF.

The CDR3 is CASSPQAWGETQYF. The DNA of the CDR3 is TGTGCCAGCAGTCCGCAGGCCTGGGGGGAGACCCAGTACTTC. The chain couples TRBV12-3 or TRBV12-4 to TRBJ2-5, with D perhaps being TRBD1 or TRBD2 (5 bases each). The V end was cut by 5 bases, the J end by 5 bases, with 15 bases between. The CDR3 consists of 14 residues.